This T cell receptor beta chain was found in a study of blood T cells in healthy people across ages. Study results and limitations: Measured against age, TCR beta diversity per million T cells decreased in a roughly linear manner. Percentage of naive T cells showed a strong correlation with TCR beta diversity.

Primers used in a second PCR of about 6 to 11 cycles were a sample-barcoded 5' primer and a J-beta primer mix. TCRdb redid the calling of the 5' RACE reads with MiXCR, one entry per CDR3 protein. The sample includes about 1.7 million distinct CDR3 sequences, about 30% seen only once; the top ten take roughly 8%. This clonotype appeared many times. Its antigen is unknown. CDR3 length: 14 amino acids. Germline CDR1 LNHNV, CDR2 YYDKDF (reference sequence). V was pared by 1 base and J by 6 bases, with 5 bases of the junction left unmatched. The origin of this receptor is a woman in her twenties or thirties in good health. The chain joins TRBV15 to TRBJ2-7, with 8 bases matching TRBD1. Sequenced sample: blood. The CDR3, as DNA: TGTGCCACCAGCAGAGGACAGGGGTTTGTCGAGCAGTACTTC. This translates into CATSRGQGFVEQYF.